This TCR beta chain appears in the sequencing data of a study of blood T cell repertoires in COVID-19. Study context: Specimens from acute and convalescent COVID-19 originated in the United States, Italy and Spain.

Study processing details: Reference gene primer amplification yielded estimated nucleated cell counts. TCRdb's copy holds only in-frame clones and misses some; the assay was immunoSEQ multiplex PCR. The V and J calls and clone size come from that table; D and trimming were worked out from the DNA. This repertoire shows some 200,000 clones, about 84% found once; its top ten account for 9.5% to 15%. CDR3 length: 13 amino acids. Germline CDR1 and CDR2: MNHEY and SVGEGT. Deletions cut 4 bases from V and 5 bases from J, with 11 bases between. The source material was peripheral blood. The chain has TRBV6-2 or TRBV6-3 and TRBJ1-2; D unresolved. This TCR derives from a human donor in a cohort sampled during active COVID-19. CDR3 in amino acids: CASSLQEYYGYTF. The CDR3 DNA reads TGTGCCAGCAGTTTGCAGGAATATTATGGCTACACCTTC.